The subject of this entry is one TCR beta chain. These data belong to a study of blood T cell repertoires in COVID-19. Study-level background: Italy, Spain and the United States were the sources of the convalescent and acute COVID-19 samples. PBMCs, B-cell-depleted T cells, or T cells were the source of the cDNA or gDNA that made up the material.

The CDR3 extends over 16 amino acids. The V gene's germline CDR1 is SGHDT and CDR2 YYEEEE. The trim removed 4 bases at V and 7 bases at J, leaving 11 bases unmatched. Original handling: Researchers report that nucleated cell counts were estimated from reference gene primer amplification. TCRdb's table, derived via immunoSEQ multiplex PCR, lists solely in-frame clones and lacks some. V and J calls and clone size come straight from that table; D and trimming were deduced from the DNA. The sample lists about 200,000 clones, around nine tenths occurring once. The gene calls are TRBV5-6 and TRBJ1-4; TRBD1 aligns across 9 bases. Material: peripheral blood. The receptor comes from a man in his sixties with active or convalescent COVID-19. The CDR3 DNA is TGTGCCAGCAGCGGGACCGGACAGGGGCTACGTGAAAAACTGTTTTTT. Amino acids: CASSGTGQGLREKLFF.